Given below is one TCR beta chain in context. The record originates from a study of blood T cell repertoires in COVID-19. In the authors' methods: Quantification of nucleated cells was approximated via reference gene primer amplification. The method was immunoSEQ multiplex PCR; TCRdb's version includes in-frame clones alone and lacks a portion of them. V and J calls and clone size come straight from that table; D and trimming were deduced from the DNA. Altogether some 200,000 clones are present, roughly nine tenths being singletons, with the ten largest covering more than 2%. Germline loops: CDR1 SGHTA, CDR2 FQGTGA. This CDR3 spans 15 amino acids. Germline trimming cut 1 base from V and 7 bases from J; bases unmatched to any gene: 7. Individuals aged roughly 18 to 90 years were recruited from 24 US areas. Assignment of participants to cohorts was predicated upon participant-reported clinical history. Two negative PCRs, clearance, or symptom resolution characterized the recovered Cohort 3 donors.

This clonotype was obtained from a woman under 40 who had recovered from COVID-19. V is TRBV7-3 and J is TRBJ2-7; TRBD2 agrees at 10 bases. Sequences were obtained from PBMCs or T cells enriched from blood (not recorded which). CDR3 nucleotide sequence: TGTGCCAGCAGCTTAAGCCTAGCGGGAGCTGGAGAGCAGTACTTC. Translated, it gives CASSLSLAGAGEQYF. Together with reference TRBV7-3 and TRBJ2-7, the CDR3 gives the full variable domain: GAGVSQTPSNKVTEKGKYVELRCDPISGHTALYWYRQSLGQGPEFLIYFQGTGAADDSGLPNDRFFAVRPEGSVSTLKIQRTERGDSAVYLCASSLSLAGAGEQYFGPGTRLTVT.